This TCR beta chain comes out of a study of cytomegalovirus exposure and HLA in healthy donors. CDR1 SGDLS and CDR2 YYNGEE come from the germline V gene. The CDR3 spans 15 residues. With 0 bases clipped from V and 3 bases from J, the junction kept 4 bases outside the gene matches. Primers: 60 Vbeta forward and 13 Jbeta reverse. TCRdb keeps only in-frame clones here, not all; method: immunoSEQ multiplex PCR. The repertoire has 150,000 to 200,000 clones, over 65% of them found once; the top ten carry 3.1%. The sample was PBMCs. The clonotype originates from a middle-aged woman in good health and CMV-seronegative. The chain has TRBV9 and TRBJ2-3; 7 bases are a match to TRBD2. CDR3 sequence: CASSVVSSGTDTQYF. The CDR3 nucleotides are TGTGCCAGCAGCGTAGTGTCTAGCGGAACAGATACGCAGTATTTT.